In this sample, the clone carrying this T cell receptor (beta chain) turned up a few times. As yet, its antigen is unknown. This CDR3 has 12 residues. V lost 6 bases and J lost 6, with 8 bases in between. The V gene's germline CDR1 is MNHNS and CDR2 SASEGT. CD4+ T cells that had been cultured provided DNA sequenced with the Oncomine TCR Beta short-read assay. In TCRdb, the PCR reads were re-called with MiXCR into one record per CDR3 protein. Counted here are about 12,000 distinct CDR3 sequences, roughly 68% occurring once; the ten biggest clones make up 7% to 7.5%. The sample is drawn from a study of vaccination and CD4 T cells after COVID-19. Turning to the study itself: As control conditions, cultures were given either a CEFX pool serving as positive control, an HIV-1 Nef pool, or no peptide at all.

Sample treatment: approximately 11-day PBMC culture with coronavirus spike peptide pools or control peptides (ViraFEST assay). TCR sequencing followed the expansion of antigen-specific T cells with peptide pools in ViraFEST. Study-wide points: Counts of SARS-CoV-2-reactive clonotypes had a median that went from approximately 21 to 40, a nonsignificant change.

The rearrangement joins TRBV6-1 to TRBJ1-4; no firm D call. The TCR sequence derives from a human donor who had recovered from COVID-19. The material sequenced was CD4+ T cells from blood, cultured in vitro, taken before SARS-CoV-2 vaccination. CDR3 region: CASRRGDEKLFF. DNA for the CDR3: TGTGCCAGCAGGAGAGGAGATGAAAAACTGTTTTTT.